The clone carrying this T cell receptor beta chain turned up a few times. The data derive from a study of T cells in Graves' hyperthyroidism and ophthalmopathy. Study-level information: Peripheral blood collection took place at initial diagnosis, before any treatment.

Graves' hyperthyroidism was deemed stable given no ophthalmopathy progression within 18 months. The hyperthyroidism was newly diagnosed and had lasted under 2 months; the patients were aged 18 to 65. Extraction of PBMCs used about 9.2 ml of fresh peripheral blood. The source material, RNA transcripts, was used to amplify TCR beta CDR3 regions. The HTBI primer set was used in a first-round RT-PCR of the TCR CDR3. MiXCR was run by TCRdb on the multiplex PCR reads, yielding one entry per CDR3 protein. The sample records under 450,000 distinct CDR3 sequences, around a sixth being singletons. The sequenced sample was blood. The clonotype was recovered from a woman between 18 and 29 years old with Graves' hyperthyroidism.

The DNA of the CDR3 is TGTGCCAGCAAAGGGCTAGCGGCTAAATCCTACAATGAGCAGTTCTTC. It encodes CASKGLAAKSYNEQFF. The rearrangement links TRBV27 to TRBJ2-1; 7 bases are a match to TRBD2. This CDR3 is 16 amino acids long. CDR1 and CDR2 (germline): MNHEY, SMNVEV (reference sequence). Unmatched junction bases numbered 10, after V lost 7 bases and J lost 1 base.